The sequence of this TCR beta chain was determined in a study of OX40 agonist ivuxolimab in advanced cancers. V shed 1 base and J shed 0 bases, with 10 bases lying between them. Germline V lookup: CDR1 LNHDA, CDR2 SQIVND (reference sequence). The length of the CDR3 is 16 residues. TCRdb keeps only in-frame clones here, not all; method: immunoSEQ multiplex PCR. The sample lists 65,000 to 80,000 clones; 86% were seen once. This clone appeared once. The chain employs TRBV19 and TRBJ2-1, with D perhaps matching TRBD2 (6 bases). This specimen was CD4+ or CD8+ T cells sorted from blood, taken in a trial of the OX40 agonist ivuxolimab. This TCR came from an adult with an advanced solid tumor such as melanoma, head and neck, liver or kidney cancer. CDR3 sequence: CASSIVSSVSYNEQFF. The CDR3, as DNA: TGTGCCAGTAGTATAGTATCTAGCGTCTCCTACAATGAGCAGTTCTTC.